One T cell receptor beta chain is described in this entry. The study ran its PCR with 60 Vbeta and 13 Jbeta primers. Original processing notes: There were about 80 million unique TCR beta chains by a later count, and approximately 10 million of them were shared. Clones were read by immunoSEQ multiplex PCR, and TCRdb kept only the in-frame ones, dropping some. V, J and clone size are taken as reported in that table, and D and trimming were inferred from the DNA itself. In total, the table holds fewer than 45,000 clones. This entry is derived from a study of cytomegalovirus exposure and HLA in healthy donors. With 5 bases clipped from V and 4 bases from J, the junction kept 6 bases outside the gene matches. This CDR3 comprises 14 residues. The germline V gene has CDR1 SGHTA and CDR2 FQGTGA.

This rearrangement joins TRBV7-3 to TRBJ2-3; 7 positions match TRBD1. The origin of this receptor is a man in his forties in good health and CMV-seropositive. The sequencing input was PBMCs. The DNA of the CDR3 is TGTGCCAGCAGCACTCAAGGGGGCCCAGATACGCAGTATTTT. This gives the protein CASSTQGGPDTQYF.